The sequence of this T cell receptor (beta chain) was determined in a study of cytomegalovirus exposure and HLA in healthy donors. On the study more broadly: Among the 300 to 400 donors who were genotyped, 70% to 90% fell in the genetic ancestry cluster that is associated with self-reported Caucasian donors. Notes on the study in general: CMV serostatus was the sole immune exposure information available.

In regard to this clone: Its antigen remains unidentified.

Trimming left V 1 base short and J 7 bases short, with 14 bases between. The CDR3 contains 14 residues. The V gene's germline CDR1 is MDHEN and CDR2 SYDVKM. PCR involved 60 Vbeta and 13 Jbeta primers. Only in-frame clones appear in the TCRdb table, and some are missing; sequencing was by immunoSEQ multiplex PCR. Of about 140,000 clones in the sample, roughly 80% are singletons; the top ten hold about 1.7%. Sequencing was performed on PBMCs. The origin of this receptor is a female donor in good health and CMV-seronegative. The chain employs TRBV28 and TRBJ2-7, with D perhaps matching TRBD2 (6 bases). The CDR3: CASSLSPGSREQYF. The DNA of the CDR3 is TGTGCCAGCAGTTTATCTCCCGGGAGTCGGGAGCAGTACTTC. The variable domain in full, completed from reference TRBV28 and TRBJ2-7, reads DVKVTQSSRYLVKRTGEKVFLECVQDMDHENMFWYRQDPGLGLRLIYFSYDVKMKEKGDIPEGYSVSREKKERFSLILESASTNQTSMYLCASSLSPGSREQYFGPGTRLTVT.